Listed here is a single TCR beta chain. Its matching antigen is unknown. Trimming shortened V by 3 bases and J by 4 bases, and 3 bases separated the two germline ends. CDR3 length equals 12 residues. Germline V CDR1 and CDR2: MNHEY, SMNVEV (reference sequence). Unrecorded immune exposure was likely among donors, who were nominally healthy when sampled. The record originates from a study of cytomegalovirus exposure and HLA in healthy donors. Study observations and caveats: Analyses of presence and absence presupposed an approximately uniform sequencing depth across donors.

A multiplex PCR was run with 60 Vbeta primers and 13 Jbeta primers. The method was immunoSEQ multiplex PCR; TCRdb's version includes in-frame clones alone and lacks a portion of them. The sample records some 88,000 clones, roughly 63% being singletons. The TCR originated in a woman aged 30 to 39 in good health and CMV-seronegative. The gene calls are TRBV27 and TRBJ2-2, with D unclear. Specimen: PBMCs. CDR3 in DNA: TGTGCCAGCAGTTTCTGCACCGGGGAGCTGTTTTTT. It encodes CASSFCTGELFF.